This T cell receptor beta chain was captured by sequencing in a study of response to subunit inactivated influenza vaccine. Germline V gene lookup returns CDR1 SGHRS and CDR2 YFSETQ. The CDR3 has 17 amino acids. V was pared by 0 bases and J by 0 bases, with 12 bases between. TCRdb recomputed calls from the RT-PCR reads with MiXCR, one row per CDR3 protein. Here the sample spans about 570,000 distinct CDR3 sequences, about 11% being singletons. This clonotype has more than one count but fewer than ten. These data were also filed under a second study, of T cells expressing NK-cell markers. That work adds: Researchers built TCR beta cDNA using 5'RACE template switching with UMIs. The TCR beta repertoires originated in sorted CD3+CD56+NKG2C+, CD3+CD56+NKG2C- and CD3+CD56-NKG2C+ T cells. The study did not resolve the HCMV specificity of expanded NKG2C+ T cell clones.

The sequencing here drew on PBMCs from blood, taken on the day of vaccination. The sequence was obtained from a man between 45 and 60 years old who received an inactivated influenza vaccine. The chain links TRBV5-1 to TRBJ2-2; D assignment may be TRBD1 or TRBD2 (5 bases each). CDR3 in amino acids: CASSLGAGTANTGELFF. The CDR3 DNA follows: TGCGCCAGCAGCTTGGGGGCCGGGACGGCGAACACCGGGGAGCTGTTTTTT.